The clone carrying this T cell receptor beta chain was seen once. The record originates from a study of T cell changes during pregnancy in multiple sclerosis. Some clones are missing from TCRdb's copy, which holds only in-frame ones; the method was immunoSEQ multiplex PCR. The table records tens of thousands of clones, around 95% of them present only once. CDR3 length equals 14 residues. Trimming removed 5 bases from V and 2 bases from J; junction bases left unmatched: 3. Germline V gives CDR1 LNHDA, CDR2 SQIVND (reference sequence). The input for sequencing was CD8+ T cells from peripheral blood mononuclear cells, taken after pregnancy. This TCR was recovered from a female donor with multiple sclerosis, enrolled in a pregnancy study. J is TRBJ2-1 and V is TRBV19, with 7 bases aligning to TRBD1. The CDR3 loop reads CASSVQGPYNEQFF. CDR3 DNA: TGTGCCAGTAGTGTACAGGGGCCCTACAATGAGCAGTTCTTC.